The clone carrying this T cell receptor beta chain showed up just a few times. In the same sample, other DNA sequences code for this CDR3. One Seattle source followed patients from active infection through their disease course. Trimming took 4 bases from V and 1 from J; bases not matched to a gene: 3. The CDR3 contains 14 residues. In germline, CDR1 is MGHDK, CDR2 SYGVNS. The sample belongs to a study of blood T cell repertoires in COVID-19. Study as a whole: Samples of COVID-19 (acute and convalescent) were obtained from the United States, Italy and Spain.

As handled by the study authors: Quantification of nucleated cells was approximated via reference gene primer amplification. Sequencing was performed with immunoSEQ multiplex PCR; in TCRdb, only in-frame clones are kept and a portion is missing. Clonal size and the V and J genes are those of that table, whereas D and trimming came from the DNA. The sample holds 300,000 to 400,000 clones; 87% are singletons and the top ten take more than 7.5%. The gene calls are TRBV25-1 and TRBJ1-2; 7 bases fit TRBD1. Sample: peripheral blood. The TCR originated in a man aged 25-45 years with COVID-19, enrolled during active disease. This CDR3 reads CASSGGQSNYGYTF. CDR3 coding DNA: TGTGCCAGCAGTGGGGGACAGAGTAACTATGGCTACACCTTC.